This TCR beta chain stems from a study of regulatory T cells in long-lasting Graves disease. Trimming at V came to 1 base and at J to 8 bases, leaving 10 bases not matched to a gene. This CDR3 has 15 amino acids. Per germline, CDR1 SGHAT and CDR2 FQNNGV. This clonotype showed up just a few times. CDR3 regions were amplified by Arm-PCR using iRepertoire HTBI primers to build TCR beta libraries. TCRdb analysed the multiplex PCR reads with MiXCR anew, one entry per CDR3 protein. The sample contains 500,000 to 800,000 distinct CDR3 sequences, around 30% of which appear only once. Time point meaning: persistent/refractory GD, antithyroid drugs over 5 years with positive TRAb. PBMCs were the source of the RNA used for TCR sequencing. Tubes containing EDTA received 8 to 9.5 milliliters of drawn peripheral blood.

Sequences were derived from peripheral blood mononuclear cells (PBMCs), sampled when the disease was refractory, from a patient treated with antithyroid drugs. The V and J genes are TRBV11-2 and TRBJ1-2, with 7 bases aligning to TRBD1. The sequence was collected from a female donor with Graves disease. The CDR3 coding sequence is TGTGCCAGCAGCTTAGGGGGACAGACGTTCGGGGGCTACACCTTC. Its translation is CASSLGGQTFGGYTF.